Sequencing of this TCR beta chain was carried out in a study of blood T cell repertoires in COVID-19. V gave up 5 bases and J gave up 2 bases; unmatched junction bases: 3. CDR1 and CDR2 (germline): MNHEY, SVGAGI. The CDR3 covers 14 residues. Generated by immunoSEQ multiplex PCR, the TCRdb table keeps only in-frame clones and is missing some. Of under 250,000 clones in the sample, approximately 87% were seen once. The TCR sequence derives from a woman in her 70s with active or convalescent COVID-19. Source material: peripheral blood. The chain employs TRBV6-5 and TRBJ2-1; TRBD1 matches 7 bases. CDR3 sequence reads: CASSLGTAYNEQFF. Here the CDR3 DNA reads TGTGCCAGCAGTCTTGGGACAGCCTACAATGAGCAGTTCTTC.